The 21 T cell receptor beta chains in this list originate from one sample, sequenced in a study of PD-1 blockade in classical Hodgkin lymphoma. Each patient's relapse followed autologous stem cell transplantation, and brentuximab vedotin exposure varied. Repertoires were generated with immunoSEQ multiplex PCR, while TCRdb's copy carries only in-frame clones and drops some. Among tens of thousands of clones, around nine tenths were seen once, and the ten largest hold 20% to 25%. The source material was peripheral blood mononuclear cells (PBMCs), sampled at baseline. These receptor sequences come from a human donor with classical Hodgkin lymphoma.

The chain joins TRBV29-1 to TRBJ2-7, with unresolved D. Germline CDR1 is SQVTM and CDR2 is ANQGSEA. The CDR3 consists of 13 residues. Trimming removed 2 bases at V and 0 bases at J, with 8 bases between. CDR3 sequence: CSVESGNSYEQYF. The CDR3 bases are TGCAGCGTTGAATCCGGCAACTCCTACGAGCAGTACTTC.

This chain joins TRBV2 and TRBJ1-4; D unclear. Germline values: CDR1 SNHLY, CDR2 FYNNEI. The V end lost 2 bases, the J end lost 10 bases, and 14 bases lay between the germline ends. The CDR3 contains 14 residues. The CDR3 DNA is TGTGCCAGCAGTGAATCTCGGGGTGGTGGAAAACTGTTTTTT. This translates into CASSESRGGGKLFF.

This clone occurred a few times. The chain joins TRBV4-2 to TRBJ2-3; tentative D call: TRBD2 (6 bases). This CDR3 region has 14 residues. Germline CDR1 is LGHNA and CDR2 is YNFKEQ. Trimming pared 6 bases from V and 5 bases from J, leaving 15 bases between. The CDR3 DNA follows: TGTGCCAGCAGGGCTATGGGACTTCGAGATACGCAGTATTTT. Protein sequence: CASRAMGLRDTQYF.

The J gene is TRBJ1-2, the V gene TRBV30; no clear D. This CDR3 contains 16 residues. The V gene's germline CDR1 is GTSNPN and CDR2 SVGIG (reference sequence). V lost 0 bases and J lost 7, with 21 bases in between. CDR3 DNA sequence: TGTGCCTGGAGTGTGTTTGACTCTCCTTACTACGGTGGCTACACCTTC. Its translation is CAWSVFDSPYYGGYTF.

The chain carries TRBV6-1 and TRBJ2-1; D remains ambiguous. Germline CDR1 reads MNHNS; CDR2 reads SASEGT. This CDR3 comprises 13 residues. V was pared by 1 base and J by 7 bases, with 8 bases between. CDR3 DNA: TGTGCCAGCAGTGAAGATGCGAGGAATGAGCAGTTCTTC. Translation: CASSEDARNEQFF.

The chain links TRBV11-2 to TRBJ1-1; the D gene is possibly TRBD1 (5 bases). Germline V CDR1 and CDR2: SGHAT, FQNNGV. This CDR3 region has 15 residues. The germline V and J ends were trimmed by 4 bases and 1 base, with 13 bases remaining between them. The CDR3 is CASSSAGKGNTEAFF. DNA of the CDR3: TGTGCCAGCAGCTCAGCAGGGAAGGGGAACACTGAAGCTTTCTTT.

In this sample, this clone turned up once. The chain recombines TRBV14 with TRBJ1-3; TRBD1 agrees at 8 bases. The CDR3 has 16 residues. V lost 3 bases to trimming and J lost 7 bases; unmatched junction nucleotides: 11. Germline V CDR1 and CDR2: SGHDN, FVKESK. CDR3 loop: CASSQGQAYLGNTIYF. The CDR3 DNA reads as TGTGCCAGCAGCCAGGGACAGGCCTACCTTGGGAACACCATATATTTT.

The chain recombines TRBV4-3 with TRBJ2-1, with D perhaps TRBD1 or TRBD2 (5 bases each). The CDR3 runs to 15 residues. Trimming removed 1 base from V and 6 bases from J, with 13 bases in between. Germline CDR1 LGHNA, CDR2 YSLEER. The CDR3 bases are TGCGCCAGCAGCCAAGCGGGGCCTGGAACCAATGAGCAGTTCTTC. Translating gives CASSQAGPGTNEQFF.

The rearrangement joins TRBV18 to TRBJ1-3; TRBD1 aligns across 9 bases. Trimming removed 3 bases from V and 9 bases from J; junction bases left unmatched: 9. Germline V gives CDR1 KGHSH, CDR2 LQKENI. This CDR3 contains 15 residues. The CDR3 DNA is TGTGCCAGCTCACCTCCGGGACAGGGAGGTCGCACCATATATTTT. The encoded protein is CASSPPGQGGRTIYF.

The chain joins TRBV7-2 to TRBJ2-5, with 8 bases lining up with TRBD1. The junction had 11 bases not matched to a gene; V was cut back by 3 bases and J by 2 bases. From germline, CDR1 is SGHTA and CDR2 FQGNSA. The CDR3 runs 17 residues. CDR3 in DNA: TGTGCCAGCAGCTTGGCTGGTGCAGGGGGCAGTCAAGAGACCCAGTACTTC. Encoded protein: CASSLAGAGGSQETQYF.

The chain links TRBV7-2 to TRBJ2-5; 12 bases fit TRBD2. V dropped 2 bases and J dropped 1; count of bases not matched to a gene: 5. The CDR3 has 17 residues. Germline V CDR1 and CDR2: SGHTA, FQGNSA. The CDR3 loop is CASSLTLAGGSQETQYF. The CDR3 DNA reads as TGTGCCAGCAGCTTAACCCTAGCGGGAGGGTCCCAAGAGACCCAGTACTTC.

The chain joins TRBV5-3 to TRBJ2-5; 8 nucleotides line up with TRBD1. TRBV5-3 is designated an ORF whose function remains uncertain. CDR3 length: 15 amino acids. J was trimmed by 1 base and V by 0 bases; bases with no gene match: 2. The CDR3 bases are TGTGCCAGAAGCTTGGACAGGGGGTTCCAAGAGACCCAGTACTTC. Protein: CARSLDRGFQETQYF.

This rearrangement joins TRBV5-6 to TRBJ1-5; D remains ambiguous. Deletions cut 0 bases from V and 1 base from J, with 5 bases between. This CDR3 has 14 residues. The germline CDR1 and CDR2 sequences are SGHDT and YYEEEE. CDR3 in amino acids: CASSLGRSNQPQHF. The DNA of the CDR3 is TGTGCCAGCAGCTTGGGCCGGAGCAATCAGCCCCAGCATTTT.

This sequence joins TRBV11-2 and TRBJ2-7; TRBD2 aligns across 14 bases. There are 17 residues in the CDR3. Germline assignment: CDR1 SGHAT and CDR2 FQNNGV. Trimming cost V 3 bases and J 6 bases; bases outside gene matches: 10. The CDR3 DNA sequence: TGTGCCAGCAGCTTCGGACTAGCGGGAGGCCGGGGGGGCGAGCAGTACTTC. Translation: CASSFGLAGGRGGEQYF.

V usage is TRBV10-2 and J usage is TRBJ2-7; D possibly corresponds to TRBD2 (5 bases). CDR3 length: 15 residues. Trimming removed 3 bases at V and 0 bases at J, with 12 bases between. The germline CDR1 and CDR2 sequences are WSHSY and SAAADI. In nucleotides, the CDR3 is TGCGCCAGCAGTGATTCCGGGATGAGCTCCTACGAGCAGTACTTC. This sequence encodes CASSDSGMSSYEQYF.

The V and J genes are TRBV5-6 and TRBJ2-2, with 10 bases aligning to TRBD2. V shed 4 bases and J 2 bases; nucleotides not matched to a gene: 8. Germline CDR1 is SGHDT and CDR2 is YYEEEE. The CDR3 extends over 17 amino acids. CDR3 amino acids: CASSAGLAAFNTGELFF. CDR3 sequence (DNA): TGTGCCAGCAGCGCCGGACTAGCGGCCTTCAACACCGGGGAGCTGTTTTTT.

The V gene is TRBV7-9, the J gene TRBJ2-2; D possibly corresponds to TRBD1 (5 bases). V was pared by 4 bases and J by 6 bases, with 12 bases between. Germline V lookup: CDR1 SEHNR, CDR2 FQNEAQ (reference sequence). This CDR3 region has 14 residues. The CDR3 reads CASSSPQGSGELFF. The CDR3 DNA sequence: TGTGCCAGCAGCTCCCCTCAGGGATCCGGGGAGCTGTTTTTT.

The genes are TRBV5-1 and TRBJ2-1, with 8 bases aligning to TRBD1. The CDR3 runs to 16 residues. Germline lookup yields CDR1 SGHRS and CDR2 YFSETQ. V was pared by 4 bases and J by 2 bases, with 8 bases of the junction left unmatched. The CDR3 loop reads CASSQGQGWTYNEQFF. CDR3 DNA sequence: TGCGCCAGCAGCCAAGGACAGGGATGGACCTACAATGAGCAGTTCTTC.

This clone was seen only once. V gene TRBV11-2 combines with J gene TRBJ2-5, with 9 bases fitting TRBD1. In germline, CDR1 is SGHAT, CDR2 FQNNGV. The CDR3 runs 17 residues. The ends lost 5 bases at V and 4 bases at J; junction bases unmatched: 14. In DNA form, the CDR3 reads TGTGCCAGCAGCACACCACTGGGACAGGGAGAAGGAGAGACCCAGTACTTC. Amino acids: CASSTPLGQGEGETQYF.

V and J are TRBV5-1 and TRBJ2-4; the match to TRBD2 covers 14 bases. This CDR3 spans 17 amino acids. Trimming removed 1 base from V and 8 bases from J; junction bases left unmatched: 8. Germline values: CDR1 SGHRS, CDR2 YFSETQ. CDR3 coding DNA: TGCGCCAGCAGCTTGACGGGACTAGCGGGAGTGGGGGACATTCAGTACTTC. Its translation: CASSLTGLAGVGDIQYF.

The CDR3 nucleotides are TGTGCCAGCAGTTTATCTGGGTACTATGGCTACACCTTC. Amino acid sequence: CASSLSGYYGYTF. The chain couples TRBV28 to TRBJ1-2; D is unclear. Germline V gives CDR1 MDHEN, CDR2 SYDVKM. The CDR3 length is 13 residues. Deletions cut 1 base from V and 3 bases from J, with 6 bases between.